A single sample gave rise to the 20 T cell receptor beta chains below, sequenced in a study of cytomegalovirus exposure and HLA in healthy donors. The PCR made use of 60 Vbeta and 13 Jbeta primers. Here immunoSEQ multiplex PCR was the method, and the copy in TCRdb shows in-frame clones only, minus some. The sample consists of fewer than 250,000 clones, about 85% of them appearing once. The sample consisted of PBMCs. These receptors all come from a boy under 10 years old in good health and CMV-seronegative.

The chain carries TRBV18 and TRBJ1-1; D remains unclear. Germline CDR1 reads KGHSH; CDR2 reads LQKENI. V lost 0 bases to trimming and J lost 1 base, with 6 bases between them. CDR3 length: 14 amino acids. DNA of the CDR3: TGTGCCAGCTCACCACCCTCGAGGAACACTGAAGCTTTCTTT. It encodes CASSPPSRNTEAFF.

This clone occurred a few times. The CDR3 spells CASTATGSEQYF. CDR3 coding DNA: TGTGCCAGCACGGCGACAGGGAGCGAGCAGTACTTC. The chain carries TRBV6-5 and TRBJ2-7; 7 positions agree with TRBD1. CDR1 is MNHEY, CDR2 SVGAGI, per germline. V dropped 7 bases and J dropped 6; count of bases not matched to a gene: 6. The CDR3 consists of 12 residues.

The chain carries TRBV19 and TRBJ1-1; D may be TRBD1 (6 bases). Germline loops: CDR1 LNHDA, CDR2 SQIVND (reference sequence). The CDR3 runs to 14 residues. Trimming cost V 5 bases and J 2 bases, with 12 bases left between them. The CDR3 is CASSLGAGNTEAFF. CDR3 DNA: TGTGCCAGTAGTTTGGGGGCTGGAAACACTGAAGCTTTCTTT.

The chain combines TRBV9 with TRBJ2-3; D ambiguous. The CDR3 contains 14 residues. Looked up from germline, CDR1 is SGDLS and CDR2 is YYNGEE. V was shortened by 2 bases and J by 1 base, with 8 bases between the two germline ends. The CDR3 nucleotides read TGTGCCAGCAGCGTTGGTCCGGGCACAGATACGCAGTATTTT. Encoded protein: CASSVGPGTDTQYF.

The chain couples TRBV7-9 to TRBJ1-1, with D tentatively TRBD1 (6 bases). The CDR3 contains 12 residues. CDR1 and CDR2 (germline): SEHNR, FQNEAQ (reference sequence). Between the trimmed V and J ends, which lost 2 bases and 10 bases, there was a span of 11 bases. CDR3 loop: CASSLQEQGAFF. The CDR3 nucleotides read TGTGCCAGCAGCTTACAAGAACAGGGAGCTTTCTTT.

The CDR3 spells CASIGGVGLAGELFF. The CDR3 DNA follows: TGTGCCAGTATCGGAGGCGTCGGGTTGGCCGGGGAGCTGTTTTTT. V gene TRBV19 combines with J gene TRBJ2-2; tentative D call: TRBD2 (5 bases). CDR1 LNHDA and CDR2 SQIVND come from the germline V gene (reference sequence). The CDR3 is 15 amino acids. The V end lost 7 bases, the J end lost 6 bases, and 18 bases lay between the germline ends.

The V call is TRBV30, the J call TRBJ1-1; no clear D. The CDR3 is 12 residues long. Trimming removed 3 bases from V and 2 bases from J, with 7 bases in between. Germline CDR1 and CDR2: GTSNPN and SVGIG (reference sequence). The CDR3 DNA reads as TGTGCCTGGAGACCGACTAACACTGAAGCTTTCTTT. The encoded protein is CAWRPTNTEAFF.

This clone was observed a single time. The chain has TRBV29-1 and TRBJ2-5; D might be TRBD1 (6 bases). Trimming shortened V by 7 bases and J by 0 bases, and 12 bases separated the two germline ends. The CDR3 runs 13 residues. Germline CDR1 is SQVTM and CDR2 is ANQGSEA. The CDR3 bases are TGCAGCGCCCAAAGGGGGTACCAAGAGACCCAGTACTTC. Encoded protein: CSAQRGYQETQYF.

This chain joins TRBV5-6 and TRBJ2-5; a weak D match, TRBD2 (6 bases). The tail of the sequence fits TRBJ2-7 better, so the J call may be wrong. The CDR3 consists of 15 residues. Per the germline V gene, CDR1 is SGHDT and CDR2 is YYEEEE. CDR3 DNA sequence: TGTGCCAGCAGCTTGAGGGGACTGCCTTCCTACGAGCAGTACTTC. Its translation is CASSLRGLPSYEQYF.

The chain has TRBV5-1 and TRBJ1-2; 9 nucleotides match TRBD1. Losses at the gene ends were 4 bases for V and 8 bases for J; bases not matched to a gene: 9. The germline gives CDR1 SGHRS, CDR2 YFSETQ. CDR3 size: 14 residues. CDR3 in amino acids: CASSRGGTGNGYTF. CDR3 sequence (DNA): TGCGCCAGCAGCCGGGGGGGGACAGGGAACGGCTACACCTTC.

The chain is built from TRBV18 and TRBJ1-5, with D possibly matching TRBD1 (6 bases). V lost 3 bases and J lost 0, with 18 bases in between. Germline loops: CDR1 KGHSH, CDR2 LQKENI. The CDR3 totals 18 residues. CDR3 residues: CASSPRGGRDGSNQPQHF. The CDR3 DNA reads TGTGCCAGCTCACCGAGGGGGGGCAGGGACGGTAGCAATCAGCCCCAGCATTTT. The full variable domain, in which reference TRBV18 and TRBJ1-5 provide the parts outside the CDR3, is NAGVMQNPRHLVRRRGQEARLRCSPMKGHSHVYWYRQLPEEGLKFMVYLQKENIIDESGMPKERFSAEFPKEGPSILRIQQVVRGDSAAYFCASSPRGGRDGSNQPQHFGDGTRLSIL.

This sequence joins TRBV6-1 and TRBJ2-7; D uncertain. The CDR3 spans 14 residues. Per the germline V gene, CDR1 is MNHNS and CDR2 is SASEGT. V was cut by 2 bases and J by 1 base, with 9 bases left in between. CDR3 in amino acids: CASSEKQDSYEQYF. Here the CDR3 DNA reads TGTGCCAGCAGTGAAAAGCAGGATTCCTACGAGCAGTACTTC.

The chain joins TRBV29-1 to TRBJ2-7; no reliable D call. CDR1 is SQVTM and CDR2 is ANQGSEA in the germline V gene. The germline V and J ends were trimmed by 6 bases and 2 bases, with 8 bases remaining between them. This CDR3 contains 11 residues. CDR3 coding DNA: TGCAGCGTAACCACGGCCTACGAGCAGTACTTC. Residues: CSVTTAYEQYF.

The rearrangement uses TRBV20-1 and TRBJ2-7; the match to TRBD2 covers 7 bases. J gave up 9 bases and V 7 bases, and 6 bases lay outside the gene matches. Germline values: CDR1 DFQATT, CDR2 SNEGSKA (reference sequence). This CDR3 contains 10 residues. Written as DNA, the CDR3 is TGCAGTGTCGAGAGACTAGCGCAGTACTTC. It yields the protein CSVERLAQYF.

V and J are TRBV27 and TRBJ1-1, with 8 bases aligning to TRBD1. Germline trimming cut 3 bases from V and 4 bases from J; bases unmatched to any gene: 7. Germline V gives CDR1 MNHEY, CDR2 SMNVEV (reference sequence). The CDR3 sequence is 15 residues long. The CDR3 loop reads CASSFDPGGRTEAFF. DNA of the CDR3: TGTGCCAGCAGTTTTGATCCAGGGGGCCGCACTGAAGCTTTCTTT.

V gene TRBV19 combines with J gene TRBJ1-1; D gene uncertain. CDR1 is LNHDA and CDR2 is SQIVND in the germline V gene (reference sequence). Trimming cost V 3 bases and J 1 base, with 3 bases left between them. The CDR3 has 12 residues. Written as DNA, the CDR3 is TGTGCCAGTAGTATTCAGAACACTGAAGCTTTCTTT. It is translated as CASSIQNTEAFF.

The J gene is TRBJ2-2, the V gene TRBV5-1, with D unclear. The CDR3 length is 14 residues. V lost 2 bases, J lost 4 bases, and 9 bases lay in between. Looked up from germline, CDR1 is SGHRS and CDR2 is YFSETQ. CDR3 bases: TGCGCCAGCAGCTTAGTTCAGTCCACCGGGGAGCTGTTTTTT. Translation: CASSLVQSTGELFF. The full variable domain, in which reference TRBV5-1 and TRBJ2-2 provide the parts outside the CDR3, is KAGVTQTPRYLIKTRGQQVTLSCSPISGHRSVSWYQQTPGQGLQFLFEYFSETQRNKGNFPGRFSGRQFSNSRSEMNVSTLELGDSALYLCASSLVQSTGELFFGEGSRLTVL.

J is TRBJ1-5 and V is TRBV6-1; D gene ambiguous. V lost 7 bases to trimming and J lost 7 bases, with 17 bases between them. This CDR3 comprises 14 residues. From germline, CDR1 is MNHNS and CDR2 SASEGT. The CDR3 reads CASNHPGSEQPQHF. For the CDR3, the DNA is TGTGCCAGCAATCACCCGGGTTCGGAGCAGCCCCAGCATTTT.

CDR3 sequence reads: CASSLVWGPDTEAFF. The CDR3, as DNA: TGCGCCAGCAGCTTGGTTTGGGGGCCTGATACTGAAGCTTTCTTT. V usage is TRBV5-1 and J usage is TRBJ1-1; tentative D call: TRBD1 (6 bases). Germline V gene sequence: CDR1 SGHRS, CDR2 YFSETQ. The CDR3 is made up of 15 amino acids. Trimming cost V 0 bases and J 5 bases, with 14 bases left between them.

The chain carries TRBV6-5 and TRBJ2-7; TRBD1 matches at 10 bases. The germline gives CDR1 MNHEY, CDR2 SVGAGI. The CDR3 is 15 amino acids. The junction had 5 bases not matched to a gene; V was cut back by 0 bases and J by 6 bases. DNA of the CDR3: TGTGCCAGCAGTTACTCGGGGACAGGGGCCCTCGAGCAGTACTTC. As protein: CASSYSGTGALEQYF.